These 30 T cell receptor beta chains came from one sample sequenced in a study of blood T cell repertoires in COVID-19. Generated by immunoSEQ multiplex PCR, the TCRdb table keeps only in-frame clones and is missing some. The top ten hold 8.5% of the sample, which has approximately 70,000 clones, around nine tenths seen once. Sequences were obtained from peripheral blood. These receptors all come from a human donor in a cohort sampled during active COVID-19.

This chain connects TRBV5-4 to TRBJ1-3, with D possibly being TRBD1 (6 bases). Germline CDR1 and CDR2: SGHNT and YYREEE (reference sequence). The length of the CDR3 is 14 residues. The V end was cut by 4 bases, the J end by 0 bases, with 8 bases between. In DNA, the CDR3 is TGTGCCAGCAGCATACAGGGCTCTGGAAACACCATATATTTT. This gives the protein CASSIQGSGNTIYF.

The V gene is TRBV6-2 or TRBV6-3, the J gene TRBJ1-1; the D gene is possibly TRBD1 (5 bases). V was clipped by 6 bases and J by 1 base, with 9 bases between them. There are 13 residues in the CDR3. Germline CDR1 and CDR2: MNHEY and SVGEGT. This chain's CDR3 is CASSLGENTEAFF. In DNA, the CDR3 is TGTGCCAGCAGCCTAGGGGAGAACACTGAAGCTTTCTTT.

This clone has a single count. V and J are TRBV24-1 and TRBJ2-7; D not certain. The CDR3 runs 13 residues. The V and J ends lost 4 bases and 6 bases respectively, with 12 bases between them. Per germline, CDR1 KGHDR and CDR2 SFDVKD. The CDR3 sequence is CATSDPIQAEQYF. The CDR3 DNA sequence: TGTGCCACCAGTGACCCGATTCAGGCCGAGCAGTACTTC.

V is TRBV11-2 and J is TRBJ2-7, with D unclear. This CDR3 region has 15 residues. In germline, CDR1 is SGHAT, CDR2 FQNNGV. The V and J ends lost 1 base and 2 bases respectively, with 12 bases between them. The CDR3 reads CASSLGRSDTYEQYF. The CDR3 nucleotides read TGTGCCAGCAGCTTAGGTCGTTCAGATACCTACGAGCAGTACTTC.

This chain uses TRBV7-8 with TRBJ2-7, with D unclear. This CDR3 has 14 residues. Trimming stripped 0 bases from V and 2 bases from J, with 8 bases between. Germline lookup yields CDR1 SGHVS and CDR2 FQNEAQ. CDR3 protein: CASSLASLAYEQYF. As DNA, the CDR3 is TGTGCCAGCAGCTTAGCCAGTTTGGCCTACGAGCAGTACTTC. Based on the CDR3 plus reference TRBV7-8 and TRBJ2-7, the full variable domain is GAGVSQSPRYKVAKRGQDVALRCDPISGHVSLFWYQQALGQGPEFLTYFQNEAQLDKSGLPSDRFFAERPEGSVSTLKIQRTQQEDSAVYLCASSLASLAYEQYFGPGTRLTVT.

The chain combines TRBV24-1 with TRBJ1-2; possibly TRBD1 for D (6 bases). The CDR3 runs 14 residues. CDR1 is KGHDR, CDR2 SFDVKD, per germline. The V end was cut by 6 bases, the J end by 2 bases, with 12 bases between. The CDR3 loop is CATSRGQGNYGYTF. Here the CDR3 DNA reads TGTGCCACCAGTAGAGGGCAGGGGAACTATGGCTACACCTTC.

The V gene is TRBV30, the J gene TRBJ1-6; a weak D match, TRBD1 (5 bases). The length of the CDR3 is 15 residues. Germline V CDR1 and CDR2: GTSNPN, SVGIG (reference sequence). V gave up 4 bases and J gave up 5 bases, with 15 bases separating them. The CDR3 sequence is CAWTGGVVNNSPLHF. CDR3 nucleotides: TGTGCCTGGACGGGGGGGGTGGTGAATAATTCACCCCTCCACTTT.

This clone was seen once. The chain employs TRBV27 and TRBJ1-2; 9 nucleotides line up with TRBD1. The CDR3 totals 12 residues. Germline trimming cut 6 bases from V and 5 bases from J; bases unmatched to any gene: 1. CDR1 and CDR2 from the germline V gene are MNHEY and SMNVEV (reference sequence). The DNA of the CDR3 is TGTGCCAGCAGACAGGGGGCGTATGGCTACACCTTC. This codes for CASRQGAYGYTF.

This chain links TRBV11-2 with TRBJ1-6; 9 bases fit TRBD1. The germline V gene encodes CDR1 SGHAT and CDR2 FQNNGV. The CDR3 runs 16 residues. J was trimmed by 2 bases and V by 3 bases; bases with no gene match: 2. The CDR3 loop is CASSLGDRAYNSPLHF. DNA for the CDR3: TGTGCCAGCAGCTTGGGGGACAGGGCCTATAATTCACCCCTCCACTTT.

CDR3 amino acids: CASSFLEGDEQYF. For the CDR3, the DNA is TGTGCCAGCAGTTTCCTCGAGGGGGACGAGCAGTACTTC. The genes are TRBV27 and TRBJ2-7; possibly TRBD1 for D (6 bases). Trimming left V 3 bases short and J 5 bases short, with 11 bases between. Germline CDR1 is MNHEY and CDR2 is SMNVEV (reference sequence). This CDR3 contains 13 residues.

The chain employs TRBV6-5 and TRBJ2-7; TRBD1 matches 7 bases. Germline CDR1 is MNHEY and CDR2 is SVGAGI. This CDR3 contains 15 residues. With V trimmed by 6 bases and J by 1 base, 9 bases remained unmatched. This CDR3 is CASSGNRDSSYEQYF. DNA for the CDR3: TGTGCCAGCAGCGGGAACCGGGACAGTTCCTACGAGCAGTACTTC.

V usage is TRBV7-9 and J usage is TRBJ1-1, with D possibly TRBD1 on 6 matching bases. Germline V gene lookup returns CDR1 SEHNR and CDR2 FQNEAQ (reference sequence). V was clipped by 4 bases and J by 1 base, with 10 bases between them. The CDR3 runs 14 residues. CDR3 nucleotide sequence: TGTGCCAGCAGCTCGGGACAATCGAACACTGAAGCTTTCTTT. This encodes CASSSGQSNTEAFF.

V and J are TRBV30 and TRBJ1-2; D is uncertain. The CDR3 extends over 12 amino acids. The V and J ends lost 2 bases and 8 bases respectively, with 12 bases between them. Germline V CDR1 and CDR2: GTSNPN, SVGIG (reference sequence). In DNA, the CDR3 is TGTGCCTGGAGTCACCGGCCGGGGGGCTACACCTTC. Translated, it gives CAWSHRPGGYTF. Drawing the rest from reference TRBV30 and TRBJ1-2, the complete variable domain is SQTIHQWPATLVQPVGSPLSLECTVEGTSNPNLYWYRQAAGRGLQLLFYSVGIGQISSEVPQNLSASRPQDRQFILSSKKLLLSDSGFYLCAWSHRPGGYTFGSGTRLTVV.

In DNA form, the CDR3 reads TGTGCCAGCAGCTCAGCGGGACAGCTAAACGAGCAGTACTTC. Residues: CASSSAGQLNEQYF. The V call is TRBV7-8, the J call TRBJ2-7; either TRBD1 or TRBD2 may fit D (7 bases each). Germline V gives CDR1 SGHVS, CDR2 FQNEAQ. Trimming pared 4 bases from V and 5 bases from J, leaving 15 bases between. This CDR3 is built from 14 residues.

CDR3 in DNA: TGTGCCTGGAGTAGAGGGACAGGGGGCGACTATGGCTACACCTTC. It encodes CAWSRGTGGDYGYTF. The chain joins TRBV30 to TRBJ1-2; TRBD1 aligns across 12 bases. This CDR3 comprises 15 residues. The V gene end was trimmed by 2 bases and the J gene end by 3 bases; junction bases not matched to a gene: 4. CDR1 and CDR2 from the germline V gene are GTSNPN and SVGIG (reference sequence).

The chain has TRBV11-2 and TRBJ1-1; maybe TRBD1 (5 bases). CDR1 is SGHAT and CDR2 is FQNNGV in the germline V gene. V was clipped by 1 base and J by 0 bases, with 12 bases between them. The CDR3 spans 16 residues. CDR3 in amino acids: CASSLVPRQMNTEAFF. The CDR3 DNA is TGTGCCAGCAGCTTAGTTCCCCGACAGATGAACACTGAAGCTTTCTTT.

V is TRBV9 and J is TRBJ1-2; tentative D call: TRBD1 (5 bases). The germline V gene has CDR1 SGDLS and CDR2 YYNGEE. The CDR3 spans 16 residues. Trimming left V 3 bases short and J 1 base short, with 16 bases between. The CDR3 nucleotides read TGTGCCAGCAGCGATACGACAGCAGAACTTAACTATGGCTACACCTTC. It is translated as CASSDTTAELNYGYTF.

The gene calls are TRBV11-2 and TRBJ1-1, with D perhaps matching TRBD1 (5 bases). Trimming removed 5 bases from V and 1 base from J, with 17 bases in between. Germline V gene lookup returns CDR1 SGHAT and CDR2 FQNNGV. The CDR3 length is 16 residues. The CDR3 reads CASSQGLRDQNTEAFF. The CDR3 DNA sequence: TGTGCCAGCAGCCAGGGACTCCGCGACCAGAACACTGAAGCTTTCTTT.

The V gene is TRBV7-9, the J gene TRBJ1-1; tentative D call: TRBD1 (5 bases). The CDR3 spans 15 residues. Trimming took 5 bases from V and 0 from J, leaving 13 bases between them. CDR1 is SEHNR, CDR2 FQNEAQ, per germline (reference sequence). The CDR3 DNA reads as TGTGCCAGCAGCGCGGACCACAGGATGAACACTGAAGCTTTCTTT. This encodes CASSADHRMNTEAFF.

The J gene is TRBJ2-7, the V gene TRBV4-1, with a tentative D call TRBD1 (5 bases). Germline V lookup: CDR1 MGHRA, CDR2 YSYEKL. The CDR3 runs 15 residues. The V and J ends lost 1 base and 2 bases respectively, with 12 bases between them. The CDR3 here is CASSQVWAGPYEQYF. Written as DNA, the CDR3 is TGCGCCAGCAGCCAAGTATGGGCAGGGCCCTACGAGCAGTACTTC.

The chain carries TRBV19 and TRBJ1-1, with 8 bases that match TRBD1. CDR1 is LNHDA and CDR2 is SQIVND in the germline V gene (reference sequence). This CDR3 has 14 residues. V gave up 5 bases and J gave up 3 bases; unmatched junction bases: 5. CDR3 protein: CASSPRQGHTEAFF. CDR3 nucleotides: TGTGCCAGTAGTCCTAGACAGGGGCACACTGAAGCTTTCTTT.

V is TRBV12-3 or TRBV12-4 and J is TRBJ1-5; D unclear. CDR3 length equals 12 residues. The V gene lost 4 bases and the J gene lost 7 bases, with 8 bases spanning the gap. CDR3 DNA sequence: TGTGCCAGCAGTTCGGAGTTGCAGCCCCAGCATTTT. Translated, it gives CASSSELQPQHF.

The chain combines TRBV28 with TRBJ2-7; 11 nucleotides align to TRBD2. CDR1 is MDHEN and CDR2 is SYDVKM in the germline V gene. Trimming removed 6 bases from V and 4 bases from J; junction bases left unmatched: 5. The CDR3 runs to 14 residues. The CDR3 spells CASRSTSGGYEQYF. The CDR3 nucleotides read TGTGCCAGCAGGTCTACTAGCGGGGGATACGAGCAGTACTTC.

The V call is TRBV12-5, the J call TRBJ1-1; weak D call: TRBD1 (6 bases). Trimming shortened V by 0 bases and J by 1 base, and 18 bases separated the two germline ends. This CDR3 has 18 residues. The V gene's germline CDR1 is LGHNT and CDR2 FRNRAP. CDR3 bases: TGTGCTAGTGGTTTGGTACTAGGGGGAGGGGCAGCGAACACTGAAGCTTTCTTT. This translates into CASGLVLGGGAANTEAFF.

This clone was detected only a few times. The CDR3 DNA is TGCAGCTCAAAAGGGGCCAACTATGGCTACACCTTC. This codes for CSSKGANYGYTF. The chain is built from TRBV29-1 and TRBJ1-2; tentatively, D is TRBD1 (5 bases). The CDR3 covers 12 residues. V gave up 8 bases and J gave up 2 bases, with 12 bases separating them. CDR1 SQVTM and CDR2 ANQGSEA come from the germline V gene.

The gene calls are TRBV6-5 and TRBJ2-7; maybe TRBD2 (7 bases). Trimming took 2 bases from V and 3 from J, leaving 17 bases between them. The length of the CDR3 is 16 residues. The germline CDR1 and CDR2 sequences are MNHEY and SVGAGI. The CDR3 sequence is CASSYAPRGHFYEQYF. The CDR3 nucleotides read TGTGCCAGCAGTTACGCCCCGCGGGGGCATTTCTACGAGCAGTACTTC.

The chain is built from TRBV5-6 and TRBJ1-6, with 9 bases identical to TRBD1. Losses at the gene ends were 4 bases for V and 6 bases for J; bases not matched to a gene: 2. The CDR3 consists of 14 residues. Germline V CDR1 and CDR2: SGHDT, YYEEEE. The CDR3, as DNA: TGTGCCAGCAGCGAGGACAGGGGTAATTCACCCCTCCACTTT. It yields the protein CASSEDRGNSPLHF. The variable domain in full, completed from reference TRBV5-6 and TRBJ1-6, reads DAGVTQSPTHLIKTRGQQVTLRCSPKSGHDTVSWYQQALGQGPQFIFQYYEEEERQRGNFPDRFSGHQFPNYSSELNVNALLLGDSALYLCASSEDRGNSPLHFGNGTRLTVT.

V and J are TRBV18 and TRBJ2-6, with TRBD1 identical over 9 bases. Germline CDR1 reads KGHSH; CDR2 reads LQKENI. The CDR3 is made up of 20 amino acids. The V and J ends lost 9 bases and 2 bases, in that order; junction bases with no gene match: 20. CDR3 DNA: TGTGCCAGTACCTCCTACTCAATGACAGGGGGAAGCACTGGGGCCAACGTCCTGACTTTC. Translating it yields CASTSYSMTGGSTGANVLTF.

The rearrangement joins TRBV7-6 to TRBJ2-7; D is possibly TRBD2 (5 bases). This CDR3 is 13 amino acids long. Trimming stripped 6 bases from V and 7 bases from J, with 16 bases between. CDR1 is SGHVS, CDR2 FNYEAQ, per germline. The CDR3 region has the DNA TGTGCCAGCAGTTCCGGGAAGCTTACTGAGCAGTACTTC. Translation gives CASSSGKLTEQYF.

The rearrangement joins TRBV6-5 to TRBJ2-3; TRBD2 aligns across 10 bases. Trimming cost V 6 bases and J 9 bases; bases outside gene matches: 12. The CDR3 runs to 15 residues. Germline V lookup: CDR1 MNHEY, CDR2 SVGAGI. CDR3 residues: CASRPGSGGAGTQYF. The DNA of the CDR3 is TGTGCCAGCAGACCCGGGAGCGGGGGGGCGGGGACGCAGTATTTT.